What follows describes a single T cell receptor beta chain. Both 60 Vbeta primers and 13 Jbeta primers went into the PCR. TCRdb's table, derived via immunoSEQ multiplex PCR, lists solely in-frame clones and lacks some. Of about 200,000 clones listed, around 85% are singletons. The data stem from a study of cytomegalovirus exposure and HLA in healthy donors. Study as a whole: Researchers previously reported finding 117 million unique TCR beta sequences from approximately 200 million T cells.

The CDR3 runs to 15 residues. The V gene's germline CDR1 is MDHEN and CDR2 SYDVKM. The V gene end was trimmed by 2 bases and the J gene end by 5 bases; junction bases not matched to a gene: 6. The chain couples TRBV28 to TRBJ2-7, with 10 bases lining up with TRBD2. The receptor was derived from a woman aged 45-65 years in good health and CMV-seronegative. What was sequenced was PBMCs. CDR3 bases: TGTGCCAGCAGTTTAGGTACAAGCGGGAGGGACGAGCAGTACTTC. Its translation: CASSLGTSGRDEQYF. The full variable domain, in which reference TRBV28 and TRBJ2-7 provide the parts outside the CDR3, is DVKVTQSSRYLVKRTGEKVFLECVQDMDHENMFWYRQDPGLGLRLIYFSYDVKMKEKGDIPEGYSVSREKKERFSLILESASTNQTSMYLCASSLGTSGRDEQYFGPGTRLTVT.